These 10 T cell receptor beta chains were all obtained from the same sample, sequenced in a study of OX40 agonist ivuxolimab in advanced cancers. The table came from immunoSEQ multiplex PCR; TCRdb's copy has only in-frame clones and leaves some out. The table has 50,000 to 70,000 clones, approximately 83% seen once; the top ten hold roughly 13%. The specimen comprised CD4+ or CD8+ T cells sorted from blood, sampled in a trial of the OX40 agonist ivuxolimab. The receptors originated from an adult with an advanced solid tumor such as melanoma, head and neck, liver or kidney cancer.

The chain combines TRBV29-1 with TRBJ2-7, with TRBD1 as a possible D gene (5 bases). The V gene's germline CDR1 is SQVTM and CDR2 ANQGSEA. The CDR3 length is 12 residues. V was pared by 5 bases and J by 2 bases, with 10 bases between. The CDR3 DNA reads as TGCAGCGTTTGGACATCGACCTACGAGCAGTACTTC. Amino acids: CSVWTSTYEQYF.

The V gene is TRBV28, the J gene TRBJ2-4; 7 bases agree with TRBD1. CDR1 is MDHEN and CDR2 is SYDVKM in the germline V gene. The CDR3 is made up of 13 amino acids. V gave up 5 bases and J gave up 5 bases; unmatched junction bases: 3. The CDR3 protein is CASSGTDENIQYF. The CDR3 DNA sequence: TGTGCCAGCAGTGGGACAGATGAAAACATTCAGTACTTC. The full variable domain, with the rest looked up from reference TRBV28 and TRBJ2-4, is DVKVTQSSRYLVKRTGEKVFLECVQDMDHENMFWYRQDPGLGLRLIYFSYDVKMKEKGDIPEGYSVSREKKERFSLILESASTNQTSMYLCASSGTDENIQYFGAGTRLSVL.

The V and J genes are TRBV9 and TRBJ1-1, with 9 bases fitting TRBD1. The length of the CDR3 is 15 residues. Looked up from germline, CDR1 is SGDLS and CDR2 is YYNGEE. Trimming removed 3 bases from V and 1 base from J; junction bases left unmatched: 4. The CDR3 sequence is CASSDRTGENTEAFF. As DNA, the CDR3 is TGTGCCAGCAGCGATAGGACAGGGGAGAACACTGAAGCTTTCTTT.

This clone appeared a single time. This CDR3 is missing its conserved last phenylalanine or tryptophan, likely due to a read error. This chain connects TRBV5-5 to TRBJ1-6; D ambiguous. The germline CDR1 and CDR2 sequences are SGHKS and YYEKEE (reference sequence). Deletions cut 1 base from V and 4 bases from J, with 3 bases between. CDR3 length equals 13 residues. The CDR3 nucleotides are TGTGCCAGCAGCTTGCAGTATAATTCACCCCTCCACCTT. Residues: CASSLQYNSPLHL.

V usage is TRBV27 and J usage is TRBJ2-7; no clear D. CDR3 length: 14 amino acids. CDR1 MNHEY and CDR2 SMNVEV come from the germline V gene (reference sequence). V lost 8 bases to trimming and J lost 1 base, with 15 bases between them. The CDR3 here is CASAEETLSYEQYF. DNA of the CDR3: TGTGCCAGCGCCGAGGAGACTCTTTCCTACGAGCAGTACTTC.

The chain recombines TRBV5-8 with TRBJ1-3; unclear D gene. Germline V lookup: CDR1 SGHTS, CDR2 YDEGEE. The CDR3 consists of 13 residues. V was cut by 4 bases and J by 4 bases, with 9 bases left in between. The CDR3 here is CASSLDGGNTIYF. CDR3 nucleotides: TGTGCCAGCAGCCTGGATGGCGGAAACACCATATATTTT.

The V and J genes are TRBV19 and TRBJ1-1; no clear D. CDR3 length equals 17 residues. Germline V gene lookup returns CDR1 LNHDA and CDR2 SQIVND (reference sequence). Trimming shortened V by 1 base and J by 0 bases, and 15 bases separated the two germline ends. CDR3 loop: CASSIGEHRYLNTEAFF. In nucleotides, the CDR3 is TGTGCCAGTAGTATAGGGGAACACCGTTATTTGAACACTGAAGCTTTCTTT.

The chain's CDR3 is CASSSGLAGYNEQFF. The CDR3 DNA sequence: TGTGCCAGCAGCTCAGGACTAGCTGGGTACAATGAGCAGTTCTTC. The chain uses TRBV7-3 and TRBJ2-1; 8 bases align to TRBD2. The trim removed 4 bases at V and 4 bases at J, leaving 6 bases unmatched. The CDR3 runs 15 residues. The germline V gene encodes CDR1 SGHTA and CDR2 FQGTGA.

The chain uses TRBV13 and TRBJ2-1, with D tentatively TRBD1 or TRBD2 (6 bases each). CDR3 size: 14 residues. The V gene's germline CDR1 is PRHDT and CDR2 FYEKMQ (reference sequence). V lost 3 bases and J lost 2, with 8 bases in between. CDR3 amino acids: CASSLGGTYNEQFF. Here the CDR3 DNA reads TGTGCCAGCAGCTTGGGGGGCACCTACAATGAGCAGTTCTTC.

This clone has only a few counts. The chain joins TRBV5-6 to TRBJ2-4, with 7 positions matching TRBD2. There are 15 residues in the CDR3. Germline assignment: CDR1 SGHDT and CDR2 YYEEEE. V lost 4 bases and J lost 3; bases outside the gene matches: 7. In DNA form, the CDR3 reads TGTGCCAGCAGCGGGCCCCCGGGGGGCAAAAACATTCAGTACTTC. Encoded protein: CASSGPPGGKNIQYF.